Listed below are T cell receptor beta chains from one sample, sequenced in a study of blood T cell repertoires in COVID-19. The repertoire was sequenced with immunoSEQ multiplex PCR; TCRdb's copy has only in-frame clones and lacks some. The data show 130,000 or so clones, with about 86% seen just once and 1.5% held by the top ten. Sequenced material: peripheral blood. These receptors all stem from a woman in her fifties or sixties with acute or convalescent COVID-19. Both conserved end residues are part of each CDR3. The order of the fields is J gene, clone size, D gene, V gene, CDR3 DNA, CDR3 protein. D genes are given only for firm matches. A row's size may be missing; if present it is once, few, many or a size class.

j_gene: TRBJ2-7
abundance: .
d_gene: TRBD1
v_gene: TRBV28
CDR3nt: TGTGCCAGCGGTGGACAGGGCTTATCCTACGAGCAGTACTTC
CDR3aa: CASGGQGLSYEQYF

j_gene: TRBJ1-4
abundance: .
d_gene: TRBD1
v_gene: TRBV2
CDR3nt: TGTGCCAGCAACAGGGGGCAAGAAAAACTGTTTTTT
CDR3aa: CASNRGQEKLFF

j_gene: TRBJ1-2
abundance: .
d_gene: TRBD1
v_gene: TRBV24-1
CDR3nt: TGTGCCACCAGTGTTGGGACAGAGTTTGGGTATGGCTACACCTTC
CDR3aa: CATSVGTEFGYGYTF

j_gene: TRBJ2-3
abundance: .
d_gene: .
v_gene: TRBV5-1
CDR3nt: TGCGCCAGCAGCTTTGGCCAGGCCTCCGATTCGCAGTATTTT
CDR3aa: CASSFGQASDSQYF

j_gene: TRBJ2-1
abundance: .
d_gene: TRBD1
v_gene: TRBV5-8
CDR3nt: TGTGCCAGCAGCTTGGGTATTTGGACAGGGGGCAATGAGCAGTTCTTC
CDR3aa: CASSLGIWTGGNEQFF

j_gene: TRBJ1-4
abundance: .
d_gene: TRBD1
v_gene: TRBV3-1/TRBV3-2
CDR3nt: TGTGCCAGCAGCCAAGCCCGGACAGGGAGATTGGAAAAACTGTTTTTT
CDR3aa: CASSQARTGRLEKLFF

j_gene: TRBJ2-3
abundance: .
d_gene: .
v_gene: TRBV7-9
CDR3nt: TGTGCCAGCACCCCCGGTGTAGGGGGAAGCACAGATACGCAGTATTTT
CDR3aa: CASTPGVGGSTDTQYF

j_gene: TRBJ2-1
abundance: .
d_gene: TRBD1
v_gene: TRBV5-6
CDR3nt: TGTGCCAGCAGTTCGACAGGGGTCTCCTACAATGAGCAGTTCTTC
CDR3aa: CASSSTGVSYNEQFF

j_gene: TRBJ2-5
abundance: .
d_gene: .
v_gene: TRBV9
CDR3nt: TGTGCCAGCAGCGTAGCGGGGGGCTCAGAGACCCAGTACTTC
CDR3aa: CASSVAGGSETQYF

j_gene: TRBJ1-1
abundance: .
d_gene: TRBD1
v_gene: TRBV19
CDR3nt: TGTGCCAGTAGTAGCGGGACAGACATGAACACTGAAGCTTTCTTT
CDR3aa: CASSSGTDMNTEAFF

j_gene: TRBJ2-1
abundance: few
d_gene: .
v_gene: TRBV7-8
CDR3nt: TGTGCCAGCAGCTTCTCAAACTCGTTTCCTAGAGTCCACAATGAGCAGTTCTTC
CDR3aa: CASSFSNSFPRVHNEQFF

j_gene: TRBJ1-6
abundance: .
d_gene: TRBD1
v_gene: TRBV7-2
CDR3nt: TGTGCCAGCAGCGCTACCGGGACAGGGGTCTCCTATAATTCACCCCTCCACTTT
CDR3aa: CASSATGTGVSYNSPLHF

j_gene: TRBJ2-3
abundance: .
d_gene: TRBD1
v_gene: TRBV7-6
CDR3nt: TGTGCCAGCAGCCGGAGCTCGGGACAGGGGACAGATACGCAGTATTTT
CDR3aa: CASSRSSGQGTDTQYF

j_gene: TRBJ1-1
abundance: few
d_gene: TRBD1
v_gene: TRBV7-3
CDR3nt: TGTGCCAGCAGCTTATCTGTAGGGACAGGGGGCAGAAACACTGAAGCTTTCTTT
CDR3aa: CASSLSVGTGGRNTEAFF

j_gene: TRBJ1-1
abundance: once
d_gene: .
v_gene: TRBV7-9
CDR3nt: TGTGCCAGCAGCTTAGGGGGCTGGAACACTGAAGCTTTCTTT
CDR3aa: CASSLGGWNTEAFF

j_gene: TRBJ1-6
abundance: few
d_gene: TRBD1
v_gene: TRBV19
CDR3nt: TGTGCCAGTAGTGTCCGGGACAGGGGGCACATTCACCTCCACTTT
CDR3aa: CASSVRDRGHIHLHF

j_gene: TRBJ1-1
abundance: .
d_gene: .
v_gene: TRBV7-2
CDR3nt: TGTGCCAGCAGCTTAGTTGGAGGGTTAGGGAACACTGAAGCTTTCTTT
CDR3aa: CASSLVGGLGNTEAFF

j_gene: TRBJ2-5
abundance: .
d_gene: .
v_gene: TRBV9
CDR3nt: TGTGCCAGCAGCGTAGCTCAAGAGACCCAGTACTTC
CDR3aa: CASSVAQETQYF

j_gene: TRBJ1-6
abundance: .
d_gene: TRBD1
v_gene: TRBV13
CDR3nt: TGTGCCAGCAGCTTAGACAGGGGAGTGAATTCACCCCTCCACTTT
CDR3aa: CASSLDRGVNSPLHF

j_gene: TRBJ2-5
abundance: .
d_gene: TRBD2
v_gene: TRBV7-2
CDR3nt: TGTGCCAGCAGCCTGGCGGGGGAGAGCCAAGAGACCCAGTACTTC
CDR3aa: CASSLAGESQETQYF

j_gene: TRBJ1-5
abundance: .
d_gene: TRBD1
v_gene: TRBV6-5
CDR3nt: TGTGCCAGCACTAGGACAGGGGGAACCAATCAGCCCCAGCATTTT
CDR3aa: CASTRTGGTNQPQHF

j_gene: TRBJ2-2
abundance: .
d_gene: TRBD1
v_gene: TRBV7-9
CDR3nt: TGTGCCAGCAGCTCCGCCGGGACAGGGAAAACCGGGGAGCTGTTTTTT
CDR3aa: CASSSAGTGKTGELFF

j_gene: TRBJ1-2
abundance: .
d_gene: .
v_gene: TRBV12-3/TRBV12-4
CDR3nt: TGTGCCAGCGGGGGGGCGGTTTCCTATGGCTACACCTTC
CDR3aa: CASGGAVSYGYTF

j_gene: TRBJ1-4
abundance: once
d_gene: .
v_gene: TRBV4-1
CDR3nt: TGCGCCAGCAGCCAATCGCGAAGACACGAAAAACTGTTTTTT
CDR3aa: CASSQSRRHEKLFF

j_gene: TRBJ1-2
abundance: .
d_gene: TRBD1
v_gene: TRBV6-5
CDR3nt: TGTGCCAGCAGCATACAGGGGGCTAAGTATGGCTACACCTTC
CDR3aa: CASSIQGAKYGYTF

j_gene: TRBJ2-1
abundance: .
d_gene: TRBD1
v_gene: TRBV11-2
CDR3nt: TGTGCCAGCAGCCCCACGGGACAGGGGGCATGGAATGAGCAGTTCTTC
CDR3aa: CASSPTGQGAWNEQFF

j_gene: TRBJ1-5
abundance: .
d_gene: TRBD1
v_gene: TRBV15
CDR3nt: TGTGCCACCAGCAGGGATAGGACAGGGAGTCAGCCCCAGCATTTT
CDR3aa: CATSRDRTGSQPQHF

j_gene: TRBJ1-1
abundance: .
d_gene: .
v_gene: TRBV4-3
CDR3nt: TGCGCCAGCAGAGGACAGCCCAACATGAACACTGAAGCTTTCTTT
CDR3aa: CASRGQPNMNTEAFF

j_gene: TRBJ2-2
abundance: few
d_gene: .
v_gene: TRBV11-2
CDR3nt: TGTGCCAGCAGCTTAGGGAGTTCCGGGGAGCTGTTTTTT
CDR3aa: CASSLGSSGELFF

j_gene: TRBJ2-2
abundance: .
d_gene: TRBD1
v_gene: TRBV10-3
CDR3nt: TGTGCCATCAGAAGACAGGGGGTTGACACCGGGGAGCTGTTTTTT
CDR3aa: CAIRRQGVDTGELFF

j_gene: TRBJ1-5
abundance: .
d_gene: .
v_gene: TRBV19
CDR3nt: TGTGCCAGTAGTATTGGGTGGACAGTTTATCAAGATCAGCCCCAGCATTTT
CDR3aa: CASSIGWTVYQDQPQHF

j_gene: TRBJ1-1
abundance: .
d_gene: .
v_gene: TRBV29-1
CDR3nt: TGCAGCGTTGAAGAATTACAGGGTGTCACTGAAGCTTTCTTT
CDR3aa: CSVEELQGVTEAFF

j_gene: TRBJ1-6
abundance: .
d_gene: .
v_gene: TRBV27
CDR3nt: TGTGCCAGCAGTTTATCGGGAGGGTCCTATAATTCACCCCTCCACTTT
CDR3aa: CASSLSGGSYNSPLHF

j_gene: TRBJ2-3
abundance: .
d_gene: .
v_gene: TRBV29-1
CDR3nt: TGCAGCGTTGAAGAGGACAAACTCCCAGATACGCAGTATTTT
CDR3aa: CSVEEDKLPDTQYF

j_gene: TRBJ1-2
abundance: .
d_gene: .
v_gene: TRBV28
CDR3nt: TGTGCCAGCAGTTTATCAGTTAACTATGGCTACACCTTC
CDR3aa: CASSLSVNYGYTF

j_gene: TRBJ1-1
abundance: .
d_gene: .
v_gene: TRBV30
CDR3nt: TGTGCCTGGAGTCAACGGTTGTATGGCACTGAAGCTTTCTTT
CDR3aa: CAWSQRLYGTEAFF

j_gene: TRBJ1-1
abundance: .
d_gene: TRBD1
v_gene: TRBV3-1/TRBV3-2
CDR3nt: TGTGCCAGCAGCCTCGGGACAGGGGGCCTTACCACTGAAGCTTTCTTT
CDR3aa: CASSLGTGGLTTEAFF

j_gene: TRBJ1-2
abundance: .
d_gene: TRBD1
v_gene: TRBV19
CDR3nt: TGTGCCAGTAGTATTGGACAGGGACTTCGGGGCTACACCTTC
CDR3aa: CASSIGQGLRGYTF

j_gene: TRBJ2-7
abundance: few
d_gene: TRBD2
v_gene: TRBV3-1/TRBV3-2
CDR3nt: TGTGCCAGCAGCCAAGATGTTAGCGGGGGGGCCTCCGAGCAGTACTTC
CDR3aa: CASSQDVSGGASEQYF

j_gene: TRBJ1-1
abundance: once
d_gene: TRBD1
v_gene: TRBV6-2/TRBV6-3
CDR3nt: TGTGCCAGCAGTTACGCCGGTTACAATTTACAGGGGATGGGGCGTGAAGCTTTCTTT
CDR3aa: CASSYAGYNLQGMGREAFF

j_gene: TRBJ2-1
abundance: .
d_gene: TRBD2
v_gene: TRBV27
CDR3nt: TGTGCCAGCAGTCTAACAGGAGCGGGGGGGTACAATGAGCAGTTCTTC
CDR3aa: CASSLTGAGGYNEQFF

j_gene: TRBJ1-1
abundance: .
d_gene: .
v_gene: TRBV11-2
CDR3nt: TGTGCCAGCAGCTCAAACCCCAGGGGCACTGAAGCTTTCTTT
CDR3aa: CASSSNPRGTEAFF

j_gene: TRBJ2-2
abundance: .
d_gene: .
v_gene: TRBV7-9
CDR3nt: TGTGCCAGCAGCTTATCCGTTGTACGGGTGGACACCGGGGAGCTGTTTTTT
CDR3aa: CASSLSVVRVDTGELFF

j_gene: TRBJ1-5
abundance: once
d_gene: TRBD1
v_gene: TRBV28
CDR3nt: TGTGCCAGCAGCCCTGGGGACAGCGATCAGCCCCAGCATTTT
CDR3aa: CASSPGDSDQPQHF

j_gene: TRBJ2-7
abundance: .
d_gene: TRBD1
v_gene: TRBV18
CDR3nt: TGTGCCAGCTCACCCCTGACAGGGGAGACCTACGAGCAGTACTTC
CDR3aa: CASSPLTGETYEQYF